This T cell receptor beta chain was observed in a study of blood T cell repertoires in COVID-19. This CDR3 comprises 14 residues. The V gene's germline CDR1 is SGDLS and CDR2 YYNGEE. V dropped 4 bases and J dropped 8 bases, with 16 bases sitting between them. Authors' data handling: How many nucleated cells were present was estimated from reference gene primer amplification. Only in-frame clones appear in the TCRdb table, and some are missing; sequencing was by immunoSEQ multiplex PCR. Clone size and the V and J calls come from that table; the DNA yielded D and trimming. The data hold tens of thousands of clones, with 85% to 90% observed a single time.

This sequence originates from a human donor in a cohort sampled during active COVID-19. The sequenced material came from peripheral blood. The chain has TRBV9 and TRBJ1-5; D not resolved. The CDR3 DNA reads TGTGCCAGCAGCCCAGGTGGAGGGATGGAGCCCCAGCATTTT. Translating gives CASSPGGGMEPQHF. Full variable domain (rest looked up from reference TRBV9 and TRBJ1-5): DSGVTQTPKHLITATGQRVTLRCSPRSGDLSVYWYQQSLDQGLQFLIQYYNGEERAKGNILERFSAQQFPDLHSELNLSSLELGDSALYFCASSPGGGMEPQHFGDGTRLSIL.